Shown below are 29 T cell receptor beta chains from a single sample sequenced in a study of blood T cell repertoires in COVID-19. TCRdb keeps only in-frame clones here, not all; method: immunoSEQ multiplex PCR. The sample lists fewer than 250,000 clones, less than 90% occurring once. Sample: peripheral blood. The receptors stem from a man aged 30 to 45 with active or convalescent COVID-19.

The CDR3 protein is CASSQDLPTSKEPGELFF. The DNA of the CDR3 is TGTGCCAGCAGCCAAGATCTTCCTACTAGTAAAGAGCCCGGGGAGCTGTTTTTT. V gene TRBV14 combines with J gene TRBJ2-2; TRBD2 is a possible D gene (5 bases). Trimming left V 0 bases short and J 6 bases short, with 20 bases between. From germline, CDR1 is SGHDN and CDR2 FVKESK. The CDR3 totals 18 residues.

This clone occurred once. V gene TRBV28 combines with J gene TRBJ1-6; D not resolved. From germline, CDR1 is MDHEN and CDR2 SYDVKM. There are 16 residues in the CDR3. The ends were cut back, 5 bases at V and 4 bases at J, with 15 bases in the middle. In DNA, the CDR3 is TGTGCCAGCAGTCTCAGGCCGATCTCTTATAATTCACCCCTCCACTTT. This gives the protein CASSLRPISYNSPLHF.

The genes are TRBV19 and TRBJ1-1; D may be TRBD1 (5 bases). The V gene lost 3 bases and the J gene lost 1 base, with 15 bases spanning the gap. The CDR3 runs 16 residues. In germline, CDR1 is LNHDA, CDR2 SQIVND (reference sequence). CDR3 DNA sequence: TGTGCCAGTAGTATCAACCGACAGTTAAGGAACACTGAAGCTTTCTTT. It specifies CASSINRQLRNTEAFF.

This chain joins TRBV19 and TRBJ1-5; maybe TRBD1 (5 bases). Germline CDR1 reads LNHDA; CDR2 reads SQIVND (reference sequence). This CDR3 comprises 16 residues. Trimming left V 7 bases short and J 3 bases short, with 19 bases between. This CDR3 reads CASTHGEGRANQPQHF. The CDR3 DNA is TGTGCCAGTACTCATGGGGAGGGGAGGGCCAATCAGCCCCAGCATTTT.

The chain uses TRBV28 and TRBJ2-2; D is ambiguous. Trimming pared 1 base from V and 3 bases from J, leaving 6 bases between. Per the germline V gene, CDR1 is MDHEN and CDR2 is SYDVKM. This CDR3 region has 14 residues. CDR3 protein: CASSLFQDTGELFF. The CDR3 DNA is TGTGCCAGCAGTTTATTCCAGGACACCGGGGAGCTGTTTTTT. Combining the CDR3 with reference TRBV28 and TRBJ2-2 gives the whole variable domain DVKVTQSSRYLVKRTGEKVFLECVQDMDHENMFWYRQDPGLGLRLIYFSYDVKMKEKGDIPEGYSVSREKKERFSLILESASTNQTSMYLCASSLFQDTGELFFGEGSRLTVL.

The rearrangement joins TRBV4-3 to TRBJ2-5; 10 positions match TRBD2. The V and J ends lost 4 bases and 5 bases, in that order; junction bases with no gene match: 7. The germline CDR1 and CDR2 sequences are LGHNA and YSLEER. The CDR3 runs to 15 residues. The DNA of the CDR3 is TGCGCCAGCAGCCCACTGGGGACTAGCGACGAGACCCAGTACTTC. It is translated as CASSPLGTSDETQYF.

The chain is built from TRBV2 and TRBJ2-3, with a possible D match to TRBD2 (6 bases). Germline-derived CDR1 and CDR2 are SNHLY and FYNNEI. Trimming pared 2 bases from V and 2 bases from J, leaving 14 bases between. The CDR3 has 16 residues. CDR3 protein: CASSEHPGVATDTQYF. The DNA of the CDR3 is TGTGCCAGCAGTGAACACCCGGGAGTTGCCACAGATACGCAGTATTTT.

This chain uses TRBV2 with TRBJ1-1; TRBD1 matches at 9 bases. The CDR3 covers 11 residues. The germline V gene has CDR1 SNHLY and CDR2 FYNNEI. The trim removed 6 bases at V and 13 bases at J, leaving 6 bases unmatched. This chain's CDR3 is CASSADRGIFF. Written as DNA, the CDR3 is TGTGCCAGCAGCGCGGACAGGGGAATTTTCTTT.

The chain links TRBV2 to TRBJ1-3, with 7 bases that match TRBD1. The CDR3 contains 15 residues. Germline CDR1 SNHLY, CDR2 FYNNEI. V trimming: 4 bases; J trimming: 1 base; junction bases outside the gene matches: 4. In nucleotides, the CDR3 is TGTGCCAGCAGTGCCACAGGGGCGTCTGGAAACACCATATATTTT. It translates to CASSATGASGNTIYF.

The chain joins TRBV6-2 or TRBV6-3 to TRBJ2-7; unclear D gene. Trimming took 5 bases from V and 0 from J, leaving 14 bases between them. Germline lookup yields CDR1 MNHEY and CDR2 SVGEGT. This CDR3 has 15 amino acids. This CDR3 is CASSGPPPSSYEQYF. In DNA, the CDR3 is TGTGCCAGCAGTGGTCCGCCACCGAGCTCCTACGAGCAGTACTTC.

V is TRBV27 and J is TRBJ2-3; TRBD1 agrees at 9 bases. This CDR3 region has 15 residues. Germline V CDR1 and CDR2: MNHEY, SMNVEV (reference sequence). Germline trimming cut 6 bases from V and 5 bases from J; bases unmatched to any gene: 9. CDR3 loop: CASRTAGTGRDTQYF. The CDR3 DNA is TGTGCCAGCAGGACAGCCGGGACAGGGCGAGATACGCAGTATTTT.

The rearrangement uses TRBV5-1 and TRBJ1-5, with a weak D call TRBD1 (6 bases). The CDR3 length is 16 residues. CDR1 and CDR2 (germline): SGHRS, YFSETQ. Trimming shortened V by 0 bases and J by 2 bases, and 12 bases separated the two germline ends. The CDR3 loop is CASSLGDRLGNQPQHF. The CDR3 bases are TGCGCCAGCAGCTTGGGTGACAGGCTGGGCAATCAGCCCCAGCATTTT. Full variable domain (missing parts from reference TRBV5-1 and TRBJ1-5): KAGVTQTPRYLIKTRGQQVTLSCSPISGHRSVSWYQQTPGQGLQFLFEYFSETQRNKGNFPGRFSGRQFSNSRSEMNVSTLELGDSALYLCASSLGDRLGNQPQHFGDGTRLSIL.

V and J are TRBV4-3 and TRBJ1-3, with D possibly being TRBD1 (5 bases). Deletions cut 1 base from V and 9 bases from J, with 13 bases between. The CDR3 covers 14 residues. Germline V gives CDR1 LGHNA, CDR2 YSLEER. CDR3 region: CASSQVGQGATIYF. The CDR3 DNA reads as TGCGCCAGCAGCCAAGTTGGCCAGGGTGCCACCATATATTTT.

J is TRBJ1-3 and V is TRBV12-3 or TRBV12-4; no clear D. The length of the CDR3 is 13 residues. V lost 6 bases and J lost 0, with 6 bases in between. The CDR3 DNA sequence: TGTGCCAGCAGCCGTAACTCTGGAAACACCATATATTTT. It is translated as CASSRNSGNTIYF.

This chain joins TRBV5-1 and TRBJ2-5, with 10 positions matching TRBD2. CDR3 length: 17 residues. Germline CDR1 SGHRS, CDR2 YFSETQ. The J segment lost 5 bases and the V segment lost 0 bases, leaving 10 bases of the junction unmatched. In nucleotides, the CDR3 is TGCGCCAGCAGCTTGGGGCTAGCGGGAGTCGAGTGGGAGACCCAGTACTTC. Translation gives CASSLGLAGVEWETQYF.

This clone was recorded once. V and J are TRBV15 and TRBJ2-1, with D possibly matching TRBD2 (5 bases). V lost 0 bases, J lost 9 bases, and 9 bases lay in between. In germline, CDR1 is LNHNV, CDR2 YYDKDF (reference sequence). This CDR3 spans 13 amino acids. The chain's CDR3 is CATSRDYRGEQFF. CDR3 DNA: TGTGCCACCAGCAGAGACTACCGGGGTGAGCAGTTCTTC. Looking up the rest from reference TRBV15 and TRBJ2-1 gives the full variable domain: DAMVIQNPRYQVTQFGKPVTLSCSQTLNHNVMYWYQQKSSQAPKLLFHYYDKDFNNEADTPDNFQSRRPNTSFCFLDIRSPGLGDTAMYLCATSRDYRGEQFFGPGTRLTVL.

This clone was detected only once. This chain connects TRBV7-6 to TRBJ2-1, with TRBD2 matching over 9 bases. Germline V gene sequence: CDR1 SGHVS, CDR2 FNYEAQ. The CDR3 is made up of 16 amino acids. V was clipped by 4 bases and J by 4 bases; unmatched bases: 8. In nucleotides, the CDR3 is TGTGCCAGCAGCTCACAAGCGGGGGGCGCGTACAATGAGCAGTTCTTC. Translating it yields CASSSQAGGAYNEQFF. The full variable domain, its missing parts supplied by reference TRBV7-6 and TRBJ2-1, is GAGVSQSPRYKVTKRGQDVALRCDPISGHVSLYWYRQALGQGPEFLTYFNYEAQQDKSGLPNDRFSAERPEGSISTLTIQRTEQRDSAMYRCASSSQAGGAYNEQFFGPGTRLTVL.

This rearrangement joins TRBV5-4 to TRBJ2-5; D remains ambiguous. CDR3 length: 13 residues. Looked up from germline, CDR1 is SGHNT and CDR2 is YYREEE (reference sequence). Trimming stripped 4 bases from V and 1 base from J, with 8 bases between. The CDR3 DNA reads TGTGCCAGCAGCGATAGATCCCAAGAGACCCAGTACTTC. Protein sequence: CASSDRSQETQYF. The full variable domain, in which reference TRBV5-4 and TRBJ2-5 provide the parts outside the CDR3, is ETGVTQSPTHLIKTRGQQVTLRCSSQSGHNTVSWYQQALGQGPQFIFQYYREEENGRGNFPPRFSGLQFPNYSSELNVNALELDDSALYLCASSDRSQETQYFGPGTRLLVL.

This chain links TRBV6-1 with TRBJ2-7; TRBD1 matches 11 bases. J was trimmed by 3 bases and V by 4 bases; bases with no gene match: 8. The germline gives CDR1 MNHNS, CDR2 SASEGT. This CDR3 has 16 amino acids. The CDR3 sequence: CASSGLRDRGFYEQYF. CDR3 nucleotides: TGTGCCAGCAGTGGGCTCCGGGACAGGGGGTTCTACGAGCAGTACTTC.

CDR3 amino acids: CATSRGATAYNSPLHF. The DNA of the CDR3 is TGTGCCACCAGCAGAGGCGCCACAGCCTATAATTCACCCCTCCACTTT. The V call is TRBV15, the J call TRBJ1-6; no reliable D call. The CDR3 runs 16 residues. V was cut by 1 base and J by 2 bases, with 9 bases left in between. Germline-derived CDR1 and CDR2 are LNHNV and YYDKDF (reference sequence).

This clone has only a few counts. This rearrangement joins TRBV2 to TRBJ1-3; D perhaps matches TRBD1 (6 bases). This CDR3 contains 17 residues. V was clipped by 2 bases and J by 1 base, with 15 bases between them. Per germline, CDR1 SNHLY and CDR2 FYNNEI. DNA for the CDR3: TGTGCCAGCAGTGAACAGGGGTGGCGAGGTTCTGGAAACACCATATATTTT. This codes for CASSEQGWRGSGNTIYF.

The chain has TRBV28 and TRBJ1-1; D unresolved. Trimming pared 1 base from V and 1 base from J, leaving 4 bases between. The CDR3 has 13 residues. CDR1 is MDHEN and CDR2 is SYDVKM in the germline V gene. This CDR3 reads CASSLSQNTEAFF. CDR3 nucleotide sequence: TGTGCCAGCAGTTTATCCCAGAACACTGAAGCTTTCTTT.

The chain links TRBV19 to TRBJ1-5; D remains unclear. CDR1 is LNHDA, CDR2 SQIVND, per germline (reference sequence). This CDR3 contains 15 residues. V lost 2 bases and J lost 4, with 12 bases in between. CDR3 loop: CASSINTLRNQPQHF. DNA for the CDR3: TGTGCCAGTAGTATAAACACGCTCCGAAATCAGCCCCAGCATTTT.

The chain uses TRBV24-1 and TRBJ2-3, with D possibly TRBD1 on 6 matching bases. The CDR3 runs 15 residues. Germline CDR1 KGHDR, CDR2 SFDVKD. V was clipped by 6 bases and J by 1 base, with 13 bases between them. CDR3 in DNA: TGTGCCACCAGTTACCCAGGGGAAGGCACAGATACGCAGTATTTT. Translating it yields CATSYPGEGTDTQYF.

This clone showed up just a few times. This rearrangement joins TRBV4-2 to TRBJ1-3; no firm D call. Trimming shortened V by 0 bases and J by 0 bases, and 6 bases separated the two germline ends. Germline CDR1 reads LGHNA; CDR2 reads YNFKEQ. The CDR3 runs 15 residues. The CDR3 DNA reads TGTGCCAGCAGCCAAGATCCTAACTCTGGAAACACCATATATTTT. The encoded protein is CASSQDPNSGNTIYF.

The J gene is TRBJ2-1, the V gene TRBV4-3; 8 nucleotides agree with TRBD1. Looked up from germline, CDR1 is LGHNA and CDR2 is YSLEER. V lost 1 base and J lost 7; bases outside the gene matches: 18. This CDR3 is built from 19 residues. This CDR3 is CASSQARHRTGFIGNEQFF. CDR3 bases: TGCGCCAGCAGCCAAGCCCGACACAGGACAGGGTTTATCGGGAATGAGCAGTTCTTC.

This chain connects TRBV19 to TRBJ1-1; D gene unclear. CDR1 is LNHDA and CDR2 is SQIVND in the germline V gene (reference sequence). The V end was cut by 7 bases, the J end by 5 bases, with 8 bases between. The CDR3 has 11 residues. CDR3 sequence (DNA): TGTGCCAGTAAGAGAGGAACTGAAGCTTTCTTT. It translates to CASKRGTEAFF.

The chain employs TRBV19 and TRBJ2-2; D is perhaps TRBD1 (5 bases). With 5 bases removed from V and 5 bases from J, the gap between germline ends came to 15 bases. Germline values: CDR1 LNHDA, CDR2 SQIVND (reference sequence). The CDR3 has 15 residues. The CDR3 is CASSSSQGWTGELFF. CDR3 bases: TGTGCCAGTAGTTCCTCCCAGGGATGGACCGGGGAGCTGTTTTTT.

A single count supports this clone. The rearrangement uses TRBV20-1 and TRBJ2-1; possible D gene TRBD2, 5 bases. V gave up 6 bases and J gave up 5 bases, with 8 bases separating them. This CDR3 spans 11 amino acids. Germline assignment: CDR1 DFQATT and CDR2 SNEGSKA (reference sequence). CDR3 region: CSAGVNNEQFF. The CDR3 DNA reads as TGCAGTGCCGGGGTGAACAATGAGCAGTTCTTC.